These 12 T cell receptor beta chains originate from one sample sequenced in a study of T cells in localized non-small cell lung cancer. The protocol was immunoSEQ multiplex PCR, while the TCRdb copy is restricted to in-frame clones and leaves out a portion. This sample has about 3,300 clones, with roughly 29% found just once. This material consisted of normal lung tissue next to the tumor, taken before any cancer treatment. The receptors derive from a woman between 40 and 69 years old with stage I lung adenocarcinoma.

The V and J genes are TRBV25-1 and TRBJ1-5; weak D call: TRBD1 (5 bases). Germline CDR1 MGHDK, CDR2 SYGVNS. The CDR3 runs to 14 residues. Trimming pared 4 bases from V and 1 base from J, leaving 8 bases between. In DNA form, the CDR3 reads TGTGCCAGCAGTGTTGGGGGGAGCAATCAGCCCCAGCATTTT. Protein: CASSVGGSNQPQHF.

The chain couples TRBV11-3 to TRBJ2-5; possibly TRBD2 for D (6 bases). There are 15 residues in the CDR3. V was trimmed by 5 bases and J by 5 bases, leaving 18 bases between them. CDR1 and CDR2 from the germline V gene are SGHNT and YENEEA. In nucleotides, the CDR3 is TGTGCCAGCAGCCACGGGAGAGTGCCGGGGGAGACCCAGTACTTC. Its protein product is CASSHGRVPGETQYF.

V is TRBV6-4 and J is TRBJ1-2; 10 bases fit TRBD1. Trimming cost V 3 bases and J 7 bases; bases outside gene matches: 11. CDR1 is MRHNA, CDR2 SNTAGT, per germline. CDR3 length equals 16 residues. CDR3 sequence: CASSETPGTGVTGYTF. CDR3 bases: TGTGCCAGCAGTGAGACACCCGGGACAGGGGTTACTGGCTACACCTTC.

The chain is built from TRBV19 and TRBJ2-7; 7 bases align to TRBD2. CDR3 length: 16 amino acids. Germline loops: CDR1 LNHDA, CDR2 SQIVND (reference sequence). With V trimmed by 5 bases and J by 7 bases, 17 bases remained unmatched. The CDR3 coding sequence is TGTGCCAGTAGTTGGAAGGGAGCGGGACGGCTTGAGGAGCAGTACTTC. Its protein product is CASSWKGAGRLEEQYF.

This clone was observed a handful of times. V gene TRBV11-3 combines with J gene TRBJ2-3; maybe TRBD2 (6 bases). Germline assignment: CDR1 SGHNT and CDR2 YENEEA. V lost 2 bases to trimming and J lost 2 bases, with 14 bases between them. The CDR3 extends over 16 amino acids. DNA of the CDR3: TGTGCCAGCAGCTTATCGGCTAGCGAGCACACAGATACGCAGTATTTT. Its translation is CASSLSASEHTDTQYF. Together with reference TRBV11-3 and TRBJ2-3, the CDR3 gives the full variable domain: EAGVVQSPRYKIIEKKQPVAFWCNPISGHNTLYWYLQNLGQGPELLIRYENEEAVDDSQLPKDRFSAERLKGVDSTLKIQPAELGDSAVYLCASSLSASEHTDTQYFGPGTRLTVL.

This clone came up a few times. The chain joins TRBV28 to TRBJ2-1, with unresolved D. CDR1 is MDHEN and CDR2 is SYDVKM in the germline V gene. This CDR3 contains 14 residues. V was cut by 3 bases and J by 7 bases, with 13 bases left in between. Written as DNA, the CDR3 is TGTGCCAGCAGTTTTATTGACACGTGGAATGAGCAGTTCTTC. As protein: CASSFIDTWNEQFF.

The rearrangement joins TRBV18 to TRBJ2-5; 8 positions match TRBD2. This CDR3 spans 15 amino acids. V lost 6 bases, J lost 4 bases, and 10 bases stayed unmatched. CDR1 KGHSH and CDR2 LQKENI come from the germline V gene. CDR3 residues: CASSGPGLDGETQYF. The CDR3 DNA reads as TGTGCCAGCTCGGGTCCGGGACTAGATGGAGAGACCCAGTACTTC.

The rearrangement joins TRBV18 to TRBJ2-3; D unresolved. CDR3 length: 12 residues. The germline V and J ends were trimmed by 1 base and 5 bases, with 4 bases remaining between them. Looked up from germline, CDR1 is KGHSH and CDR2 is LQKENI. The CDR3 bases are TGTGCCAGCTCACCACAAGGAGATACGCAGTATTTT. Translated, it gives CASSPQGDTQYF.

The rearrangement joins TRBV25-1 to TRBJ1-4; 10 positions match TRBD1. The CDR3 loop spans 15 amino acids. The trim removed 7 bases at V and 8 bases at J, leaving 10 bases unmatched. Germline CDR1 reads MGHDK; CDR2 reads SYGVNS. CDR3 nucleotide sequence: TGTGCCAGCACTAGAGCGGGACAGGGGAGCGAAAAACTGTTTTTT. Its translation: CASTRAGQGSEKLFF.

V usage is TRBV11-3 and J usage is TRBJ1-2; weak D call: TRBD1 (5 bases). Germline CDR1 is SGHNT and CDR2 is YENEEA. CDR3 length equals 17 residues. Trimming shortened V by 4 bases and J by 0 bases, and 18 bases separated the two germline ends. CDR3 loop: CASSSSSRTYSNYGYTF. The CDR3 DNA reads TGTGCCAGCAGCTCCTCGTCCCGGACATACTCTAACTATGGCTACACCTTC.

This clone has just one count. The V and J genes are TRBV4-1 and TRBJ1-1; TRBD1 might be the D (5 bases). The CDR3 is 12 residues long. The V and J ends lost 6 bases and 7 bases respectively, with 12 bases between them. Germline V gene lookup returns CDR1 MGHRA and CDR2 YSYEKL. Here the CDR3 DNA reads TGCGCCAGCAGTCTAAATGGGGGTGAAGCTTTCTTT. This codes for CASSLNGGEAFF.

The chain recombines TRBV5-1 with TRBJ2-1; 10 bases agree with TRBD2. Germline values: CDR1 SGHRS, CDR2 YFSETQ. Trimming cost V 4 bases and J 9 bases; bases outside gene matches: 10. The CDR3 spans 15 residues. The CDR3 sequence is CASSPGLAAEGEQFF. In nucleotides, the CDR3 is TGCGCCAGCAGCCCAGGACTAGCGGCGGAGGGTGAGCAGTTCTTC.